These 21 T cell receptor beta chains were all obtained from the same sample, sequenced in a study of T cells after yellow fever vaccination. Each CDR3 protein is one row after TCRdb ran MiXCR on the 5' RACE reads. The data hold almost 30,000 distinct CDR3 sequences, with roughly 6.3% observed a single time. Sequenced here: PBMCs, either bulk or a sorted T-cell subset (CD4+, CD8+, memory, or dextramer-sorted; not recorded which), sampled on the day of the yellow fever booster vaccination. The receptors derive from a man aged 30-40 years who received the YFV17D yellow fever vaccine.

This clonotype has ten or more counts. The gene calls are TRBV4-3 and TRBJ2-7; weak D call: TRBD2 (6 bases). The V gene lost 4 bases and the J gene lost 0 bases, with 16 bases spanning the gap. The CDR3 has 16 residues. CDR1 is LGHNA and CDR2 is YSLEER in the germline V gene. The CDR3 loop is CASSPGGVYSSYEQYF. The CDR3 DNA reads TGCGCCAGCAGCCCCGGCGGGGTCTACAGCTCCTACGAGCAGTACTTC.

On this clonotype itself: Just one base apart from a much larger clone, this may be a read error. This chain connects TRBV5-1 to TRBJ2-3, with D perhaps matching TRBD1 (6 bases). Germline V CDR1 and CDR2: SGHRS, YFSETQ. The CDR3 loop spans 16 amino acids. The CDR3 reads CVSSPQGQGITDTQYF. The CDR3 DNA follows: TGCGTCAGCAGCCCCCAAGGCCAGGGGATCACAGATACGCAGTATTTT.

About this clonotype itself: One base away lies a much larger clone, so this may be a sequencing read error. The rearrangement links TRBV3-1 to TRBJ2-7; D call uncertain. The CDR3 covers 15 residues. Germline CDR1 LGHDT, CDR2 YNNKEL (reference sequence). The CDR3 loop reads CATSPGLRSSYEQYF. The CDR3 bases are TGTGCCACCAGCCCGGGTCTCCGGAGCTCCTACGAGCAGTACTTC.

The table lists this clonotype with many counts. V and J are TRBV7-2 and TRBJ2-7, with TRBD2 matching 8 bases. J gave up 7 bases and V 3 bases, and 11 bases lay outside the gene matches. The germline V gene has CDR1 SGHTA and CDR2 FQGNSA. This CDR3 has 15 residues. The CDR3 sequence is CASSFGSGGAGEQYF. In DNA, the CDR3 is TGTGCCAGCAGCTTCGGGTCGGGAGGGGCGGGGGAGCAGTACTTC.

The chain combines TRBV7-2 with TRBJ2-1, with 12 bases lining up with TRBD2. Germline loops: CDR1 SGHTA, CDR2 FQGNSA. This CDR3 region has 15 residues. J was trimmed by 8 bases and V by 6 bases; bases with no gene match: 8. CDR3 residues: CASRKSSGREDEQFF. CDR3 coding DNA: TGTGCCAGCAGAAAATCTAGCGGGAGGGAAGATGAGCAGTTCTTC.

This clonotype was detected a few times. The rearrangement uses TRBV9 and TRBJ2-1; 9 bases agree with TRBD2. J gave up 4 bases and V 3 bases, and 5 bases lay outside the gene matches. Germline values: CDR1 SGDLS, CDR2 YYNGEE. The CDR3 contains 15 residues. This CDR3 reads CASSGGSGSYNEQFF. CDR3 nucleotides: TGTGCCAGCAGCGGGGGTAGCGGGAGTTACAATGAGCAGTTCTTC.

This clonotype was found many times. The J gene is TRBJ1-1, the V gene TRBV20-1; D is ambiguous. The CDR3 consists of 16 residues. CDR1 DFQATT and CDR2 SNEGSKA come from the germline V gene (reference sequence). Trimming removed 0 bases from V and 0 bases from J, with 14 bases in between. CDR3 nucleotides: TGCAGTGCTAGAGATATTCGGTCACCCATGAACACTGAAGCTTTCTTT. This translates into CSARDIRSPMNTEAFF.

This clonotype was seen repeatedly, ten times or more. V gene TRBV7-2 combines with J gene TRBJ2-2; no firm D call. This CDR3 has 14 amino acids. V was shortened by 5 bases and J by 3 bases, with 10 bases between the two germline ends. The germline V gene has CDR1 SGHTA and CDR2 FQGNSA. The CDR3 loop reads CASSPGPDTGELFF. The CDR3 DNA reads TGTGCCAGCAGCCCCGGACCAGACACCGGGGAGCTGTTTTTT.

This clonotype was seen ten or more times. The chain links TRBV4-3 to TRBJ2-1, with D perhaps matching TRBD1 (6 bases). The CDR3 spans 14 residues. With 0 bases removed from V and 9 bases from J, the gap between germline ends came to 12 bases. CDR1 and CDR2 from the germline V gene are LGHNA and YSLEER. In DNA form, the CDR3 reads TGCGCCAGCAGCCAAGATCCAGGGGCTAGTGAGCAGTTCTTC. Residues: CASSQDPGASEQFF.

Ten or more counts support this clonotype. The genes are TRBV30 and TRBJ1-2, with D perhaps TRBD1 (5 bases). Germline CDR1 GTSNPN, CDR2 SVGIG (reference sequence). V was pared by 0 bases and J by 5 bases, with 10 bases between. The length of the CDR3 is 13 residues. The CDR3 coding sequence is TGTGCCTGGAGTGTGGGACTTGAGTATGGCTACACCTTC. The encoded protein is CAWSVGLEYGYTF.

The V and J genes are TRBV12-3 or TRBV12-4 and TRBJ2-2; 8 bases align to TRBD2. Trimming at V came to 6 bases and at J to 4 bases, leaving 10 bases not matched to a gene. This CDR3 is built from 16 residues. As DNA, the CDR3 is TGTGCCAGCAGAATTGGGGGCGCGGGGGGCACCGGGGAGCTGTTTTTT. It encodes CASRIGGAGGTGELFF.

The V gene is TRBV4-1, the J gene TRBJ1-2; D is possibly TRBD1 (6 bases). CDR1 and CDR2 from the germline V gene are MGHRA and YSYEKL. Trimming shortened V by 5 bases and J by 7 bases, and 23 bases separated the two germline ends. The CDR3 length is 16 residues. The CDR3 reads CASSARQSAGASGYTF. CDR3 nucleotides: TGCGCCAGCAGCGCGCGCCAATCAGCAGGGGCCAGTGGCTACACCTTC.

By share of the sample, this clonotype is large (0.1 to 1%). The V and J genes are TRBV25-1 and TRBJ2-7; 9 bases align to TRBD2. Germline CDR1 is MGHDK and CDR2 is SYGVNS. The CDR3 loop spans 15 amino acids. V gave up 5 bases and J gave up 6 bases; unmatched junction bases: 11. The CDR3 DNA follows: TGTGCCAGCAGTACCCTAGGGCGGGAGGGCCCCGAGCAGTACTTC. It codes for CASSTLGREGPEQYF.

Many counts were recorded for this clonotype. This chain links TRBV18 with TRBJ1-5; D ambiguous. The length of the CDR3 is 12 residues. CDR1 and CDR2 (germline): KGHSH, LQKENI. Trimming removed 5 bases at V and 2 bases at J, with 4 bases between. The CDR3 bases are TGTGCCAGCTCATCGGGCAATCAGCCCCAGCATTTT. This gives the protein CASSSGNQPQHF.

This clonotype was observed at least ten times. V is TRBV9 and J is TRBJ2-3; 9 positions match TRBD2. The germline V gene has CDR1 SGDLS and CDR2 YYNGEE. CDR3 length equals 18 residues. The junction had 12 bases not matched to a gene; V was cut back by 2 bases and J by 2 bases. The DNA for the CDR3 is TGTGCCAGCAGCGTGGCGACATGGCTAGCGGGGTCCACAGATACGCAGTATTTT. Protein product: CASSVATWLAGSTDTQYF.

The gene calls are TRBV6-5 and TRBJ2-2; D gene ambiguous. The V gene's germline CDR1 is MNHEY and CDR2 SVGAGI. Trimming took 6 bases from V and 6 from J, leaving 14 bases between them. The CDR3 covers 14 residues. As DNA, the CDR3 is TGTGCCAGCAGCCACCCCTACGGCGCCGGGGAGCTGTTTTTT. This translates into CASSHPYGAGELFF.

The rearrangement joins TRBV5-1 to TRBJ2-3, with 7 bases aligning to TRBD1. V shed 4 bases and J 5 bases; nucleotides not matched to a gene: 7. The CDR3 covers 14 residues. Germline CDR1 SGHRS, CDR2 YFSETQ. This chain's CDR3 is CASSPRQGLDTQYF. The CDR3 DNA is TGCGCCAGCAGCCCGCGACAGGGCCTAGATACGCAGTATTTT. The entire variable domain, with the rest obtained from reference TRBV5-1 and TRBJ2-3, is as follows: KAGVTQTPRYLIKTRGQQVTLSCSPISGHRSVSWYQQTPGQGLQFLFEYFSETQRNKGNFPGRFSGRQFSNSRSEMNVSTLELGDSALYLCASSPRQGLDTQYFGPGTRLTVL.

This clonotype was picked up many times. CDR3 DNA: TGTGCCAGCGCGCAGGGGTCCTACGAGCAGTACTTC. The encoded protein is CASAQGSYEQYF. V and J are TRBV28 and TRBJ2-7, with a tentative D call TRBD1 (6 bases). The V gene lost 8 bases and the J gene lost 1 base, with 9 bases spanning the gap. Germline V lookup: CDR1 MDHEN, CDR2 SYDVKM. The CDR3 is 12 amino acids. Full variable domain (outside the CDR3, taken from reference TRBV28 and TRBJ2-7): DVKVTQSSRYLVKRTGEKVFLECVQDMDHENMFWYRQDPGLGLRLIYFSYDVKMKEKGDIPEGYSVSREKKERFSLILESASTNQTSMYLCASAQGSYEQYFGPGTRLTVT.

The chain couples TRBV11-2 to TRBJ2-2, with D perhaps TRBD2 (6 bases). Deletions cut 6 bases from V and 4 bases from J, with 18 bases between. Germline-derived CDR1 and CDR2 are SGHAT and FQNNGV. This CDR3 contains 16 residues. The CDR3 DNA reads TGTGCCAGCAGGGGTGCGGGGAGCGTGGCCACCGGGGAGCTGTTTTTT. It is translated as CASRGAGSVATGELFF.

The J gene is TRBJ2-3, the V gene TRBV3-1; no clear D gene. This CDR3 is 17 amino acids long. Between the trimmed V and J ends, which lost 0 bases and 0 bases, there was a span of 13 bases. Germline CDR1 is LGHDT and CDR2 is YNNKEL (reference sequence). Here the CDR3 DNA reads TGTGCCAGCAGCCAAGATATGCAAGCACTCAGCACAGATACGCAGTATTTT. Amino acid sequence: CASSQDMQALSTDTQYF.

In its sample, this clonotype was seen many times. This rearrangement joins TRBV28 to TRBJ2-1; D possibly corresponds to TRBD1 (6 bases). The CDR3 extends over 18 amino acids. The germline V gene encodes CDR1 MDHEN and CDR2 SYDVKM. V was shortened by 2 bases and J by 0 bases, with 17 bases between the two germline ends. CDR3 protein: CASSLAQGRGGSYNEQFF. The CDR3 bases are TGTGCCAGCAGTTTAGCGCAGGGGAGAGGGGGCTCCTACAATGAGCAGTTCTTC.